The next 28 T cell receptor beta chains were all read from a single sample in a study of blood T cell repertoires in COVID-19. Some clones are missing from TCRdb's copy, which holds only in-frame ones; the method was immunoSEQ multiplex PCR. Of about 260,000 clones detected, less than 90% appear once; the ten largest clones hold 3.5% to 5.5%. Sequenced input: peripheral blood. These receptors were taken from a man aged 60 to 69 who had recovered from COVID-19.

The chain carries TRBV27 and TRBJ2-7; TRBD2 agrees at 10 bases. Germline assignment: CDR1 MNHEY and CDR2 SMNVEV (reference sequence). This CDR3 is built from 14 residues. J lost 2 bases, V lost 9 bases, and 7 bases had no gene match. CDR3 in DNA: TGTGCCAGGAACCAGCGGGAGGGTACCTACGAGCAGTACTTC. Translated: CARNQREGTYEQYF.

The V and J genes are TRBV9 and TRBJ1-5; tentatively, D is TRBD1 (5 bases). The CDR3 covers 14 residues. V was shortened by 3 bases and J by 4 bases, with 11 bases between the two germline ends. Looked up from germline, CDR1 is SGDLS and CDR2 is YYNGEE. The CDR3 loop reads CASSGGQVNQPQHF. The CDR3 DNA follows: TGTGCCAGCAGCGGAGGACAAGTTAATCAGCCCCAGCATTTT. The full variable domain, with the rest looked up from reference TRBV9 and TRBJ1-5, is DSGVTQTPKHLITATGQRVTLRCSPRSGDLSVYWYQQSLDQGLQFLIQYYNGEERAKGNILERFSAQQFPDLHSELNLSSLELGDSALYFCASSGGQVNQPQHFGDGTRLSIL.

This chain joins TRBV28 and TRBJ1-2, with D unclear. CDR1 MDHEN and CDR2 SYDVKM come from the germline V gene. Trimming took 3 bases from V and 8 from J, leaving 10 bases between them. The CDR3 loop spans 12 amino acids. CDR3 in amino acids: CASSFEAWGYTF. The CDR3 bases are TGTGCCAGCAGTTTCGAAGCATGGGGCTACACCTTC.

The table lists this clone with a count of one. V gene TRBV7-3 combines with J gene TRBJ2-3; D might be TRBD1 (6 bases). Germline CDR1 is SGHTA and CDR2 is FQGTGA. V lost 5 bases, J lost 2 bases, and 14 bases lay in between. This CDR3 region has 15 residues. Here the CDR3 reads CASSPLGAATDTQYF. The DNA for the CDR3 is TGTGCCAGCAGCCCCCTGGGGGCCGCCACAGATACGCAGTATTTT. Combining the CDR3 with reference TRBV7-3 and TRBJ2-3 gives the whole variable domain GAGVSQTPSNKVTEKGKYVELRCDPISGHTALYWYRQSLGQGPEFLIYFQGTGAADDSGLPNDRFFAVRPEGSVSTLKIQRTERGDSAVYLCASSPLGAATDTQYFGPGTRLTVL.

V and J are TRBV5-5 and TRBJ1-2, with TRBD1 matching 7 bases. CDR1 and CDR2 from the germline V gene are SGHKS and YYEKEE (reference sequence). V dropped 0 bases and J dropped 4; count of bases not matched to a gene: 6. The CDR3 consists of 15 residues. The CDR3 DNA is TGTGCCAGCAGCTTGGGAGGGGGCGCGGGCTATGGCTACACCTTC. Its translation is CASSLGGGAGYGYTF.

The V gene is TRBV7-2, the J gene TRBJ2-3; 8 bases fit TRBD2. Trimming took 10 bases from V and 5 from J; bases not matched to a gene: 8. Germline V lookup: CDR1 SGHTA, CDR2 FQGNSA. The CDR3 totals 13 residues. The CDR3 DNA reads as TGTGCCACCGCCTGGCGGGGGGAAGATACGCAGTATTTT. Translation gives CATAWRGEDTQYF.

This chain joins TRBV4-2 and TRBJ1-2; a possible D gene is TRBD1 (6 bases). V lost 5 bases, J lost 6 bases, and 13 bases lay in between. The CDR3 has 13 amino acids. The V gene's germline CDR1 is LGHNA and CDR2 YNFKEQ. The CDR3 sequence is CASSKTAGDGYTF. In nucleotides, the CDR3 is TGTGCCAGCAGCAAAACCGCAGGGGATGGCTACACCTTC.

The chain joins TRBV27 to TRBJ2-1, with TRBD2 identical over 10 bases. The CDR3 consists of 16 residues. V lost 3 bases, J lost 5 bases, and 7 bases stayed unmatched. The germline CDR1 and CDR2 sequences are MNHEY and SMNVEV (reference sequence). This chain's CDR3 is CASSFWTSGKNNEQFF. The CDR3, as DNA: TGTGCCAGCAGTTTTTGGACTAGCGGTAAGAACAATGAGCAGTTCTTC.

V gene TRBV10-3 combines with J gene TRBJ1-2; maybe TRBD1 (6 bases). The length of the CDR3 is 15 residues. Germline V CDR1 and CDR2: ENHRY, SYGVKD. V lost 2 bases and J 2 bases, leaving 12 bases between the germline ends. The CDR3 reads CAISERDKANYGYTF. The CDR3 coding sequence is TGTGCCATCAGTGAGCGGGACAAAGCGAACTATGGCTACACCTTC.

The CDR3 nucleotides are TGTGCCAGCAGTACTCAGGGGGTCGGAACAGATACGCAGTATTTT. It specifies CASSTQGVGTDTQYF. J is TRBJ2-3 and V is TRBV3-1 (or the pseudogene TRBV3-2), with 7 bases identical to TRBD1. Germline V gives CDR1 LGHDT, CDR2 YNNKEL (reference sequence). The V gene end was trimmed by 6 bases and the J gene end by 3 bases; junction bases not matched to a gene: 9. This CDR3 is built from 15 residues.

The rearrangement links TRBV14 to TRBJ2-5; 11 bases fit TRBD2. The V gene end was trimmed by 1 base and the J gene end by 7 bases; junction bases not matched to a gene: 11. Per the germline V gene, CDR1 is SGHDN and CDR2 is FVKESK. The CDR3 spans 17 residues. CDR3 coding DNA: TGTGCCAGCAGCCAAGTGATTAGCGGGGGGGCCCCAGCGACCCAGTACTTC. This translates into CASSQVISGGAPATQYF.

The genes are TRBV9 and TRBJ2-5; 10 bases line up with TRBD2. V lost 0 bases to trimming and J lost 0 bases; unmatched junction nucleotides: 5. From germline, CDR1 is SGDLS and CDR2 YYNGEE. The CDR3 spans 17 residues. The CDR3 region is CASSVVAGGKYQETQYF. The CDR3 DNA follows: TGTGCCAGCAGCGTAGTAGCGGGGGGCAAGTACCAAGAGACCCAGTACTTC.

This chain uses TRBV6-5 with TRBJ1-5; possible D gene TRBD1, 5 bases. Deletions cut 5 bases from V and 4 bases from J, with 12 bases between. Germline lookup yields CDR1 MNHEY and CDR2 SVGAGI. The CDR3 extends over 14 amino acids. The CDR3 DNA is TGTGCCAGCAGTCCCTTCGGGGGGAATCAGCCCCAGCATTTT. Translating gives CASSPFGGNQPQHF.

This sequence joins TRBV12-5 and TRBJ2-7; the match to TRBD1 covers 8 bases. Trimming cost V 6 bases and J 6 bases; bases outside gene matches: 4. CDR1 and CDR2 (germline): LGHNT, FRNRAP. CDR3 length equals 12 residues. In DNA, the CDR3 is TGTGCTAGTGGGACAGGGGCCGGCGAGCAGTACTTC. It yields the protein CASGTGAGEQYF.

The CDR3 DNA reads TGCGCCAGCAGCTTGGGTCGGGACTCCCAGGATACGCAGTATTTT. Its protein is CASSLGRDSQDTQYF. V and J are TRBV5-1 and TRBJ2-3; maybe TRBD2 (6 bases). In germline, CDR1 is SGHRS, CDR2 YFSETQ. V lost 0 bases, J lost 6 bases, and 14 bases lay in between. The CDR3 length is 15 residues.

This clone has just one count. This chain joins TRBV24-1 and TRBJ2-3; the match to TRBD2 covers 7 bases. This CDR3 is 14 amino acids long. Trimming removed 2 bases from V and 6 bases from J; junction bases left unmatched: 4. Germline V gene data show CDR1 as KGHDR and CDR2 as SFDVKD. In nucleotides, the CDR3 is TGTGCCACCAGTGATTGGACTAGGTCGGATACGCAGTATTTT. It is translated as CATSDWTRSDTQYF.

V and J are TRBV29-1 and TRBJ1-2; D is perhaps TRBD1 (5 bases). V lost 3 bases and J 1 base, leaving 12 bases between the germline ends. The CDR3 spans 14 residues. The germline V gene has CDR1 SQVTM and CDR2 ANQGSEA. CDR3 region: CSVDPTTVNYGYTF. The CDR3 bases are TGCAGCGTTGACCCCACGACAGTTAACTATGGCTACACCTTC.

CDR3 in DNA: TGTGCCAGCAGTTTGTGGGGGCTTGAGCAGTACTTC. Protein product: CASSLWGLEQYF. This chain uses TRBV12-3 or TRBV12-4 with TRBJ2-7; D might be TRBD1 (6 bases). V gave up 3 bases and J gave up 7 bases, with 10 bases separating them. The CDR3 loop spans 12 amino acids.

This clone was counted only a few times. The V call is TRBV5-1, the J call TRBJ2-1, with a possible D match to TRBD2 (5 bases). This CDR3 is 14 amino acids long. Germline V lookup: CDR1 SGHRS, CDR2 YFSETQ. The V end was cut by 2 bases, the J end by 7 bases, with 13 bases between. The CDR3 nucleotides are TGCGCCAGCAGCTTCCCCACTAGGGATAATGAGCAGTTCTTC. Translation: CASSFPTRDNEQFF.

This clone was recorded only once. The chain is built from TRBV28 and TRBJ1-5, with 9 bases matching TRBD1. The CDR3 sequence is 17 residues long. In germline, CDR1 is MDHEN, CDR2 SYDVKM. Trimming at V came to 2 bases and at J to 9 bases, leaving 14 bases not matched to a gene. As DNA, the CDR3 is TGTGCCAGCAGTTTAACTGGGACAGGGATCTCGGGTGCGCCCCAGCATTTT. It yields the protein CASSLTGTGISGAPQHF.

This clone was observed many times. V usage is TRBV4-1 and J usage is TRBJ2-1; TRBD2 matches 12 bases. Unmatched junction bases numbered 6, after V lost 3 bases and J lost 3 bases. The length of the CDR3 is 17 residues. Germline V gene data show CDR1 as MGHRA and CDR2 as YSYEKL. CDR3 in DNA: TGCGCCAGCAGCCAGGGTCTAGCGGGGGGGCGCTACAATGAGCAGTTCTTC. Translated: CASSQGLAGGRYNEQFF.

This clone was observed many times. The chain is built from TRBV27 and TRBJ1-6; the match to TRBD1 covers 8 bases. V dropped 1 base and J dropped 10; count of bases not matched to a gene: 9. The CDR3 is 16 residues long. Germline values: CDR1 MNHEY, CDR2 SMNVEV (reference sequence). In DNA, the CDR3 is TGTGCCAGCAGTTTATACCCCCCCCGACAGGGGTCACCCCTCCACTTT. It translates to CASSLYPPRQGSPLHF.

The rearrangement joins TRBV2 to TRBJ1-5, with TRBD1 identical over 10 bases. The CDR3 extends over 14 amino acids. Unmatched junction bases numbered 6, after V lost 8 bases and J lost 5 bases. Germline CDR1 reads SNHLY; CDR2 reads FYNNEI. Here the CDR3 DNA reads TGTGCCAGCCTTTCGGGACAGGGGTATCAGCCCCAGCATTTT. This codes for CASLSGQGYQPQHF.

The J gene is TRBJ2-5, the V gene TRBV6-5; D gene uncertain. CDR3 length equals 15 residues. With 0 bases removed from V and 6 bases from J, the gap between germline ends came to 14 bases. Germline V gene lookup returns CDR1 MNHEY and CDR2 SVGAGI. The chain's CDR3 is CASSYSAQSGKTQYF. Here the CDR3 DNA reads TGTGCCAGCAGTTACTCGGCGCAGTCAGGAAAGACCCAGTACTTC.

A single count supports this clone. The rearrangement uses TRBV29-1 and TRBJ1-1; TRBD1 matches 7 bases. The J segment lost 4 bases and the V segment lost 6 bases, leaving 17 bases of the junction unmatched. This CDR3 contains 16 residues. CDR1 and CDR2 from the germline V gene are SQVTM and ANQGSEA. The CDR3 DNA follows: TGCAGCGTCTCCAGGGCGGACAGGTCCCGGCCCACTGAAGCTTTCTTT. As protein: CSVSRADRSRPTEAFF.

V and J are TRBV6-1 and TRBJ2-7, with a possible D match to TRBD1 (6 bases). Trimming left V 0 bases short and J 3 bases short, with 12 bases between. From germline, CDR1 is MNHNS and CDR2 SASEGT. This CDR3 comprises 15 residues. The CDR3 sequence: CASSEAPGTNYEQYF. The DNA of the CDR3 is TGTGCCAGCAGTGAAGCGCCCGGGACAAACTACGAGCAGTACTTC.

The chain carries TRBV5-1 and TRBJ1-2; D remains unclear. V was cut by 0 bases and J by 2 bases, with 8 bases left in between. The germline V gene encodes CDR1 SGHRS and CDR2 YFSETQ. The CDR3 has 14 amino acids. The CDR3 loop reads CASSLDASNYGYTF. The CDR3 coding sequence is TGCGCCAGCAGCTTGGATGCAAGCAACTATGGCTACACCTTC. The full variable domain, with the rest looked up from reference TRBV5-1 and TRBJ1-2, is KAGVTQTPRYLIKTRGQQVTLSCSPISGHRSVSWYQQTPGQGLQFLFEYFSETQRNKGNFPGRFSGRQFSNSRSEMNVSTLELGDSALYLCASSLDASNYGYTFGSGTRLTVV.

This clone has a single count. The chain recombines TRBV6-2 or TRBV6-3 with TRBJ2-1, with D uncertain. CDR3 size: 12 residues. V was trimmed by 0 bases and J by 15 bases, leaving 12 bases between them. Germline CDR1 is MNHEY and CDR2 is SVGEGT. The CDR3 nucleotides are TGTGCCAGCAGTTACTCGAGAGGAGATCGGTTCTTC. Translated: CASSYSRGDRFF.